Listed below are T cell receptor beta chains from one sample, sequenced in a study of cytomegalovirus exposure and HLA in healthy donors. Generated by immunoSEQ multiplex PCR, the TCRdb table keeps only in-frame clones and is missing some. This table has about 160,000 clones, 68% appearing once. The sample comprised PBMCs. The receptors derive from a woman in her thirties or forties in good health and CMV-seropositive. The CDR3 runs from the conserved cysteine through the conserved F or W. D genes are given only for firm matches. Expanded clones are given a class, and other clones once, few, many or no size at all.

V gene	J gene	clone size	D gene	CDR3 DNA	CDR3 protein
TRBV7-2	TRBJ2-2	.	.	TGTGCCAGCAGCTTAGTGTCCGGTCGCGGGGAGCTGTTTTTT	CASSLVSGRGELFF
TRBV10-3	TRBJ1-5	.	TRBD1	TGTGCCATCAGTGAGTTGGACAGGGCGCCAAATCAGCCCCAGCATTTT	CAISELDRAPNQPQHF
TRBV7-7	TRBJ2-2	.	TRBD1	TGTGCTAGCAGCGCCCAGGGGGCCGGGGAGCTGTTTTTT	CASSAQGAGELFF
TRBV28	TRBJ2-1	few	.	TGTGCCGGAGGGACCCCTGGAATTGGTCCGCACCACAATGAGCAGTTCTTC	CAGGTPGIGPHHNEQFF
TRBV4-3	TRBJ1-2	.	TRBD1	TGCGCCAGCAGCCACTCAGGGACAGGGTATGGCTACACCTTC	CASSHSGTGYGYTF
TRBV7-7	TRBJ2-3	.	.	TGTGCTAGCAGCTCGACTAGCACAGATACGCAGTATTTT	CASSSTSTDTQYF
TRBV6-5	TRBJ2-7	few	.	TGTGCCAGCAGTTACTCGGGCGGGTTGGGGTACGAGCAGTACTTC	CASSYSGGLGYEQYF
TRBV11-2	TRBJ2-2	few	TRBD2	TGTGCCAGCAGCACTCGACTAGCGGGGGCTCACAACACCGGGGAGCTGTTTTTT	CASSTRLAGAHNTGELFF
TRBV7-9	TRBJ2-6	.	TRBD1	TGTGCCAGCAGCACGGACAGGGCTGGGGCCAACGTCCTGACTTTC	CASSTDRAGANVLTF
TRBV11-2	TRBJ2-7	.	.	TGTGCCAGCAGTGATGGTAGTGAAAGCGAGCAGTACTTC	CASSDGSESEQYF
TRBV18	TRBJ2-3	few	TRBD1	TGTGCCAGCTCACCTACCGGGACAGGGAGAGATACGCAGTATTTT	CASSPTGTGRDTQYF
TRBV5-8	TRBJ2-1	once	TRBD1	TGTGCCAGCAGCACCCCGGGACAGGGGGGCAATGAGCAGTTCTTC	CASSTPGQGGNEQFF
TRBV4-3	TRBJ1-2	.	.	TGCGCCAGCAGCCAAGACCCTCCCCAGGACAGCTTCTACTATGGCTACCCCTTC	CASSQDPPQDSFYYGYPF
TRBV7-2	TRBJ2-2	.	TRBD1	TGTGCCAGCAGAGGACAGGGGGCGAACACCGGGGAGCTGTTTTTT	CASRGQGANTGELFF
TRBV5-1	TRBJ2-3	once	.	TGCGCCAGCAGCATGTCCCAAAATACGCAGTATTTT	CASSMSQNTQYF
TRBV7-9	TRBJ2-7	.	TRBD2	TGTGCCAGCAGCAACATAGAGACTAGCGGCTACTCCTACGAGCAGTACTTC	CASSNIETSGYSYEQYF
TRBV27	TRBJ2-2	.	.	TGTGCCAGCAGTTCAAACACCGGGGAGCTGTTTTTT	CASSSNTGELFF
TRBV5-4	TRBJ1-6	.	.	TGTGCCAGCAGCTCGGACTCCGGGGATGGCTATAATTCACCCCTCCACTTT	CASSSDSGDGYNSPLHF
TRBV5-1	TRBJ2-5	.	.	TGCGCCAGCAGCTTCGGACAGCCACAAGAGACCCAGTACTTC	CASSFGQPQETQYF
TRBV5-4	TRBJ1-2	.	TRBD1	TGTGCCAGCAGCCGACAGGGTAACTATGGCTACACCTTC	CASSRQGNYGYTF
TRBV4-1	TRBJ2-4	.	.	TGCGCCAGCAGCCAAGGCTCCAGAGGGGGGGGCAGGGAGAACATTCAGTACTTC	CASSQGSRGGGRENIQYF
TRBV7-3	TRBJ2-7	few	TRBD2	TGTGCCAGCAGCTATCAAGGGAGCGGGGGTGACGAGCAGTACTTC	CASSYQGSGGDEQYF
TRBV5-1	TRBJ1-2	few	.	TGCGCCAGCAGCCTGGGCGGGCCGACCGATAACTATGGCTACACCTTC	CASSLGGPTDNYGYTF
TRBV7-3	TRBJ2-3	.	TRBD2	TGTGCCAGCAGCTCAACTAGCGGGGGGGCGACGCAGTATTTT	CASSSTSGGATQYF
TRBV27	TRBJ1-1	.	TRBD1	TGTGCCAGCAGTCGGGACAGGGGTAACACTGAAGCTTTCTTT	CASSRDRGNTEAFF
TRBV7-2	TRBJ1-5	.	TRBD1	TGTGCCAGCAGCGAACAGGGGGATCAGCCCCAGCATTTT	CASSEQGDQPQHF
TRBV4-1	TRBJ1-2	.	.	TGCGCCAGCAGCCAACTACCCAGGGGCCATGGCTACACCTTC	CASSQLPRGHGYTF
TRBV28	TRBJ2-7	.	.	TGTGCCAGCAGTCACTCCTACGAGCAGTACTTC	CASSHSYEQYF
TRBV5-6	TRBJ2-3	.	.	TGTGCCGGCGGGGTTGGCACAGATACGCAGTATTTT	CAGGVGTDTQYF
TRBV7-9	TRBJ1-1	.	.	TGTGCCAGCAGCCGACAGGAGAGCACTGAAGCTTTCTTT	CASSRQESTEAFF
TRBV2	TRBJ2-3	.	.	TGTGCCAGCAGTGGACTTATAAGCACAGATACGCAGTATTTT	CASSGLISTDTQYF
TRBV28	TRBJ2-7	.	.	TGTGCCAGCAGGATGAGGGTACCTTACGAGCAGTACTTC	CASRMRVPYEQYF
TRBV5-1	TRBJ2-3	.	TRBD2	TGCGCCAGCAGCCTTAGGGACTACCCAGACACAGATACGCAGTATTTT	CASSLRDYPDTDTQYF
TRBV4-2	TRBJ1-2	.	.	TGTGCCAGCAGCCAAAGTTTTGGCAGGTCTAACTATGGCTACACCTTC	CASSQSFGRSNYGYTF
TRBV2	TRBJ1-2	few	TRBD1	TGTGCCAGCAGGGAGCTCGGGACAGGGGCCTATGGCTACACCTTC	CASRELGTGAYGYTF
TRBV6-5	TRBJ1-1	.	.	TGTGCCAGCAGTTACTACAGGCGTACTTTGAACACTGAAGCTTTCTTT	CASSYYRRTLNTEAFF
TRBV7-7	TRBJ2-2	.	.	TGTGCCAGCAGCTCCGAGGGCACCGGGGAGCTGTTTTTT	CASSSEGTGELFF
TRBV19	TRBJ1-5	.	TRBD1	TGTGCCAGTAGTCCGACAGGGGGCATTCAGCCCCAGCATTTT	CASSPTGGIQPQHF
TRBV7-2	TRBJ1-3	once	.	TGTGCCAGCAGCCGAACCCGGGAGGCCTCTGGAAACACCATATATTTT	CASSRTREASGNTIYF
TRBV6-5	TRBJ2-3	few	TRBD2	TGTGCCAGCCTTGGCGGGGGGCCCACAGATACGCAGTATTTT	CASLGGGPTDTQYF
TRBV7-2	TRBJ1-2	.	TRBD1	TGTGCCAGCAGCTGGCGACAGGGAATGCTAGACTATGGCTACACCTTC	CASSWRQGMLDYGYTF
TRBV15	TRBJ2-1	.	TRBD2	TGTGCCACCAGCAGTACGGAGCGGGAGGAGTTCTTC	CATSSTEREEFF
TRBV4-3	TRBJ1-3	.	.	TGCGCCAGCAGCCAAGGTGCGACTGGAAACACCATATATTTT	CASSQGATGNTIYF
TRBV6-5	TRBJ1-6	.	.	TGTGCCAGCAGTTATCAGGGGAACTATAATTCACCCCTCAACTTT	CASSYQGNYNSPLNF
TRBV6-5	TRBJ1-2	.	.	TGTGCCAGCAGAACGACAGTTAACTATGGCTACACCTTC	CASRTTVNYGYTF
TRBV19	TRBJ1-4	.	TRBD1	TGTGCCAGTAGTGCAAGACAGGGGTCTAATGAAAAACTGTTTTTT	CASSARQGSNEKLFF
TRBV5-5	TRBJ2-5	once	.	TGTGCCAGCAGCTTTATTAGAGGAGAGACCCAGTACTTC	CASSFIRGETQYF
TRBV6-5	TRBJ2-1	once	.	TGTGCCAGCAGTTACTCTGCTAGCGTTAGGGAGTATGAGCAGTTCTTC	CASSYSASVREYEQFF
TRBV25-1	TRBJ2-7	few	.	TGTGCCACGGCGGGGTGGCCCTACGAGCAGTACTTC	CATAGWPYEQYF
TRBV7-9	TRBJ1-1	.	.	TGTGCCAGCAGCCCCCAGTCAGGGCGTCACACTGAAGCTTTCTTT	CASSPQSGRHTEAFF
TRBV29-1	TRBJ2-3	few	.	TGCAGCGTTGAAGAGAGCTCACGCCTACAGGTGGCGGCAGATACGCAGTATTTT	CSVEESSRLQVAADTQYF